This is a list of T cell receptor beta chains from one sample in a study of blood T cells in healthy people across ages. Each CDR3 protein is one row after TCRdb ran MiXCR on the 5' RACE reads. The table records just under 750,000 distinct CDR3 sequences, about a fifth of them present only once. The sample consisted of blood. Receptors were obtained from a man between 65 and 85 years old in good health. CDR3s include the opening cysteine and the closing phenylalanine or tryptophan. The order of the fields is V gene, CDR3 length, J gene, clone size, D gene, CDR3 protein, CDR3 DNA. A D gene is named only where the DNA matches it firmly. Size is stated for part of the rows, as once, few or many counts, or as a class when the clone is expanded.

TRBV28,17,TRBJ2-3,once,TRBD2,CASSLIVGGGAGDTQYF,TGTGCCAGCAGTTTAATTGTGGGCGGGGGGGCCGGAGATACGCAGTATTTT
TRBV5-6,15,TRBJ1-6,NA,TRBD1,CASSWGTGDNSPLHF,TGTGCCAGCAGCTGGGGGACAGGGGATAATTCACCCCTCCACTTT
TRBV7-2,15,TRBJ2-1,few,TRBD2,CASSLDGGSSYEQFF,TGTGCCAGCAGCTTAGATGGCGGGAGTAGCTATGAGCAGTTCTTC
TRBV7-2,14,TRBJ1-1,few,NA,CASSLAFPNTEAFF,TGTGCCAGCAGCTTAGCGTTCCCGAACACTGAAGCTTTCTTT
TRBV27,17,TRBJ2-3,NA,TRBD1,CASSPLTGPGRTDTQYF,TGTGCCAGCAGTCCATTGACAGGGCCGGGCCGCACAGATACGCAGTATTTT
TRBV10-2,14,TRBJ2-3,NA,NA,CASSERAGTDTQYF,TGCGCCAGCAGTGAGCGGGCGGGCACAGATACGCAGTATTTT
TRBV6-6,17,TRBJ1-4,NA,NA,CASSYSSLGRSNEKLFF,TGTGCCAGCAGTTACTCGTCTCTGGGACGGTCTAATGAAAAACTGTTTTTT
TRBV29-1,14,TRBJ2-4,few,NA,CSVEVRTKQNIQYF,TGCAGCGTTGAAGTTAGGACCAAACAAAACATTCAGTACTTC
TRBV7-8,15,TRBJ2-1,NA,TRBD2,CASSLQREGLMEQFF,TGTGCCAGCAGCCTACAGCGGGAGGGCTTGATGGAGCAGTTCTTC
TRBV7-9,14,TRBJ1-1,NA,NA,CASSSLAPNTEAFF,TGTGCCAGCAGCTCCCTAGCTCCGAACACTGAAGCTTTCTTT
TRBV10-3,12,TRBJ1-1,many,NA,CAIRAGSQEAFF,TGTGCCATCAGGGCGGGAAGCCAGGAGGCTTTCTTT
TRBV3-1,12,TRBJ2-5,few,NA,CASSQYGETQYF,TGTGCCAGCAGCCAATACGGAGAGACCCAGTACTTC
TRBV20-1,12,TRBJ1-3,NA,NA,CSAAGSGNTIYF,TGCAGTGCGGCAGGGTCTGGAAACACCATATATTTT
TRBV19,15,TRBJ1-2,NA,TRBD1,CASSRRDSPNYGYTF,TGTGCCAGTAGTCGCCGGGACAGCCCTAACTATGGCTACACCTTC
TRBV5-1,18,TRBJ2-2,NA,TRBD2,CASSLDSGRLANTGELFF,TGCGCCAGCAGCTTGGATAGCGGGAGGCTAGCGAACACCGGGGAGCTGTTTTTT
TRBV29-1,14,TRBJ2-7,NA,NA,CSGTPGGDFYEQYF,TGCAGCGGTACTCCAGGGGGGGATTTCTACGAGCAGTACTTC
TRBV29-1,16,TRBJ2-3,NA,NA,CSVRFGETESTDTQYF,TGCAGCGTTCGTTTTGGAGAAACAGAAAGCACAGATACGCAGTATTTT
TRBV20-1,14,TRBJ2-3,few,NA,CSALGLRATDTQYF,TGCAGTGCCCTGGGACTTAGAGCCACAGATACGCAGTATTTT
TRBV9,14,TRBJ2-7,NA,TRBD2,CASSVSGLAYEQYF,TGTGCCAGCAGCGTATCCGGACTAGCGTACGAGCAGTACTTC
TRBV28,15,TRBJ2-3,NA,NA,CASSFPAGRADTQYF,TGTGCCAGCAGTTTCCCGGCAGGGAGAGCAGATACGCAGTATTTT
TRBV5-1,14,TRBJ1-5,few,NA,CASSLDPRISPQHF,TGCGCCAGCAGCTTGGACCCTCGGATCTCGCCCCAGCATTTT
TRBV20-1,15,TRBJ1-1,NA,NA,CSARNGETLNTEAFF,TGCAGTGCTAGGAACGGGGAGACGCTGAACACTGAAGCTTTCTTT